The entry that follows covers one T cell receptor (beta chain) sequence. Primed by a sample-barcoded 5' primer and a J-beta primer mix, a second PCR proceeded for roughly 7 to 11 cycles. Each cDNA molecule, via a template-switch adaptor with 12 random nucleotides, was tagged. TCRdb re-analysed the 5' RACE reads in MiXCR, keeping a single row per CDR3 protein. The sample includes 500,000 to 650,000 distinct CDR3 sequences, around 27% seen only once; the top ten take over 3.5%. The V and J ends lost 4 bases and 9 bases respectively, with 10 bases between them. The CDR3 spans 12 residues. CDR1 SNHLY and CDR2 FYNNEI come from the germline V gene. The data are from a study of blood T cells in healthy people across ages. These data were likewise used in another study, on T cells of mothers and their children. That source adds: T cell clones that were persistent and microchimeric went undetected.

This sequence joins TRBV2 and TRBJ2-1, with D uncertain. Sequencing was done on a sample of blood. This sequence originates from a boy between 2 and 10 years old in good health. The CDR3: CASSGLDGEQFF. The CDR3 region has the DNA TGTGCCAGCAGTGGTTTGGACGGTGAGCAGTTCTTC.